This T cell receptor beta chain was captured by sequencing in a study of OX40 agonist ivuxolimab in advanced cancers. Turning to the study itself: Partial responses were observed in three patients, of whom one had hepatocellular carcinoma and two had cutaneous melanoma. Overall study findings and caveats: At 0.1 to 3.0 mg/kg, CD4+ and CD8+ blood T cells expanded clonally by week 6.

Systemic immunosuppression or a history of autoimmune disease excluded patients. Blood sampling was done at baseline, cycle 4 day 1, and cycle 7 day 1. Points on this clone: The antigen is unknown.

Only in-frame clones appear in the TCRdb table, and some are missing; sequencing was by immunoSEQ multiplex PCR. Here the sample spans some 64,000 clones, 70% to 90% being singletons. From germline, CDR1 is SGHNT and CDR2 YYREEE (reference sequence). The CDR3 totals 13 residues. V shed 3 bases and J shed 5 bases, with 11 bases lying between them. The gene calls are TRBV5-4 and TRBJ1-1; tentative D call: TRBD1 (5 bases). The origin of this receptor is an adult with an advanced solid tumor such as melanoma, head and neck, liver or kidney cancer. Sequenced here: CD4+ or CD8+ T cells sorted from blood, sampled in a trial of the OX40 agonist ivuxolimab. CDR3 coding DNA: TGTGCCAGCAGCTCCGAATGGGGGACTGAAGCTTTCTTT. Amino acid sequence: CASSSEWGTEAFF.